The clone carrying this TCR beta chain was seen only a few times. The data derive from a study of T-cell memory formation after mild COVID-19. The trim removed 4 bases at V and 8 bases at J, leaving 4 bases unmatched. This CDR3 contains 13 residues. TCRdb called the 5' RACE reads again in MiXCR, with one record for every CDR3 protein. The sample includes about 470,000 distinct CDR3 sequences, about 23% of them seen just once. This rearrangement joins TRBV23-1 to TRBJ2-1, with 8 bases aligning to TRBD1. TRBV23-1 is an ORF, with its function uncertain. The sequenced sample consisted of PBMCs or a T cell subset sorted from them (not recorded which). The sequence was obtained from an adult woman who had mild COVID-19 (a few samples of this study predate the infection). Cell type and time point are not known. The CDR3 reads CASSLPTGDEQFF. In nucleotides, the CDR3 is TGCGCCAGCAGTCTCCCGACAGGGGATGAGCAGTTCTTC.